This T cell receptor (beta chain) derives from a study of blood T cell repertoires in COVID-19. On the study more broadly: Specimens from acute and convalescent COVID-19 originated in the United States, Italy and Spain. T cells, B-cell-depleted T cells, or PBMCs supplied cDNA or gDNA.

Study processing details: Estimated nucleated cell counts came from reference gene primer amplification. TCRdb keeps only in-frame clones here, not all; method: immunoSEQ multiplex PCR. From that table come the V and J calls and clone size; the DNA was used to work out D and trimming. The sample yields more than 95,000 clones, roughly nine tenths seen once. Trimming took 1 base from V and 4 from J, leaving 7 bases between them. The germline gives CDR1 SGHTA, CDR2 FQGNSA. The CDR3 is made up of 14 amino acids. Sequencing was done on a sample of peripheral blood. The source of this sequence is a human donor in a cohort sampled during active COVID-19. This chain links TRBV7-2 with TRBJ1-4; D ambiguous. CDR3 coding DNA: TGTGCCAGCAGCTTAGGCAGGAATAATGAAAAACTGTTTTTT. Protein sequence: CASSLGRNNEKLFF.